The source of this T cell receptor beta chain is a study of technical replicates of blood from a handful of donors. Profiling relied on immunoSEQ multiplex PCR, and the TCRdb table lists in-frame clones only, not all of them. The sample has about 68,000 clones, about 97% seen once. V gave up 6 bases and J gave up 4 bases; unmatched junction bases: 7. Germline V gives CDR1 SGHVS, CDR2 FQNEAQ. This CDR3 contains 14 residues. The origin of this receptor is a human donor in good health. The sequenced sample was T cells isolated from PBMCs. The chain links TRBV7-8 to TRBJ1-1; 8 nucleotides match TRBD1. The CDR3 loop reads CASSLPDRATEAFF. The CDR3 DNA sequence: TGTGCCAGCAGTCTACCGGACAGGGCCACTGAAGCTTTCTTT.